The present T cell receptor beta chain was sequenced within a study of long-term antiretroviral therapy in people with HIV (dated by TCRdb to between 2021 and 2024). In the study overall: Collection of the earliest samples took place about a decade ahead of the 2015 WHO recommendation for immediate ART, at a time when ART was typically delayed until CD4 counts fell. Whether ART initiation and durable HIV suppression were associated with changes in peripheral blood TRB repertoire composition and diversity was tested in a retrospective serial study. The cohort contributed about 190 cryopreserved PBMC samples from a few dozen adults with confirmed HIV infection, collected serially over a mean of about six years (range 1-12). Of the approximately 32 participants with HIV, roughly 10 were female. No cross-contamination during QIAcube processing was shown when test extractions of a monoclonal T-cell line were performed alongside over 25 polyclonal samples.

A note on this clone: The target of this receptor is not known. No base quality values were provided; no much bigger clone lies one nucleotide off.

Participants were included only if at least one PBMC sample before ART initiation and at least two post-ART samples were available. All participants with HIV were treated in the United States of America. Before DNA extraction, cryopreserved samples of roughly 0.85-11 million PBMC were thawed and then washed. At the time of the earliest PBMC sample, participants with HIV were aged between roughly 20 and 60 years. PBMC samples were contributed by each participant from 1-4 timepoints before ART initiation and 2-8 timepoints after ART initiation, with a median of 7 samples. Serial HIV viral load, CD4+ T-cell count, ART history and demographic data were obtained for every participant. Genomic DNA was extracted from unsorted PBMC with a Qiagen kit on a QIAcube, processed in batches of 12 samples. Broader findings and caveats from the paper: Compared with controls, HIV repertoires had narrower CDR3 length ranges, and the network structure pointed to an antigen-experienced repertoire that shifted only slightly toward naive after ART. The samples span the years 2004 to 2017, and the ART regimens used may be less effective than current regimens. Inferences about post-ART repertoire changes were limited because no data were available on ART adherence, viral resistance or therapy changes. Because cell numbers in pre-ART samples were limited, unsorted PBMC were profiled instead of sorted CD4+ and CD8+ T cells. The repertoire was dominated across all time points by expanded TRB clones identified before ART initiation, although this dominance was seen to fluctuate and to decrease in many PLHIV after ART. Starting ART was linked to a significant rise in TRB diversity, yet even after long-term ART the diversity remained significantly lower than in transplant donor controls. Limited PBMC availability meant only the TCR beta chain was sequenced, without alpha chain pairing.

Sequencing of the TRB variable region was done with the immunoSEQ hsTCRB v3.0 assay at survey level resolution. The target sequencing depth for TRB was roughly 40,000-55,000 T-cell genomes per sample. Pooled TRB libraries were sequenced on an Illumina MiSeq with a v3 150-cycle kit. In the authors' own workflow: Analysis of repertoires was carried out in R inside a reproducible Nextflow workflow spanning QC, data transformation and analysis. LymphoSeq2, an R package for exploring AIRR-Seq data, was used to implement custom analyses. A handful of samples yielding fewer than 5000 total TRB sequences were excluded, leaving about 190 analyzed HIV repertoires. Among the approximately 180 HIV repertoires that were kept, 59 were collected before ART initiation and some 130 were collected after ART initiation. Each repertoire was downsampled to 5000 TRB nucleotide sequences, and summary statistics were averaged across 100 downsampling iterations. TRB sequences were retained for analysis only if CDR3 regions of at least seven amino acids were present. Diversity was measured with a Shannon entropy-derived clonality score and the Gini coefficient. In repertoire networks, the top 5000 CDR3 amino acid sequences were linked whenever an edit distance of one separated two sequences. For TRB CDR3 amino acid sequences, antigen specificity groups and MHC restriction were predicted with GLIPH2. CDR3 amino acid sequences were matched against VDJdb and McPAS-TCR to flag known CMV, EBV, HIV or tissue antigen associations. Pre-ART, post-ART and control groups were compared with Wilcoxon signed-rank tests and Holm-Bonferroni correction. Sourced from immuneACCESS, this table was stored by TCRdb with only in-frame sequences that have V and J called. A share of the clones is absent; for the studies checked, an unresolved V gene accounts for under half, and the remainder has no known explanation. V and J calls and clone size follow that table, whereas D and trimming were derived from the DNA. The sample includes 15,000 to 20,000 clones, with 86% observed a single time. Of the sample, approximately 10% is held by the ten largest clones.

V is cut back by 3 bases and J by 6 bases, with 7 bases in the junction unmatched. The germline V gene provides CDR1 ENHRY and CDR2 SYGVKD. The CDR3 measures 14 amino acids from cysteine to phenylalanine. The retained sequence is limited to the CDR3, 42 bases, with the frame set at the first base. The sample here was unsorted PBMCs, taken 0.5 years after starting antiretroviral therapy. The sequence links TRBV10-3 to TRBJ2-7; 8 nucleotides in the junction match TRBD1. The origin of this receptor is a man aged 35 to 55 with HIV. The DNA sequence is given as TGTGCCATCAGTGATCTCCAGGGGGCCGGCGAGCAGTACTTC. This translates into CAISDLQGAGEQYF.